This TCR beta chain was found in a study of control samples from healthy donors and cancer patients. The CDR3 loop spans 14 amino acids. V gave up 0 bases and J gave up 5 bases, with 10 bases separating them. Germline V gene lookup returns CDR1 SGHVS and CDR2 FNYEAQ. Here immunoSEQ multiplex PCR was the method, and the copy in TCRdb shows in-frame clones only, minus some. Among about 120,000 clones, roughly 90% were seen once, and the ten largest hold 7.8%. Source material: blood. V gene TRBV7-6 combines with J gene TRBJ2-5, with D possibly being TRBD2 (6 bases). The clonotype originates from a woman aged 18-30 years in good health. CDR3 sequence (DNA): TGTGCCAGCAGCTTAGCGGGTGGGAGGGAGACCCAGTACTTC. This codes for CASSLAGGRETQYF.